Following are 30 T cell receptor beta chains from one sample sequenced in a study of Graves' ophthalmopathy and Graves' hyperthyroidism. The authors amplified TCR beta CDR3 regions, and they did so from RNA transcripts for repertoire sequencing. Investigators did first-round RT-PCR with HTBI primers, then second-round multiplex PCR. Each CDR3 protein gets one entry after TCRdb re-called the multiplex PCR reads with MiXCR. The data contain roughly 600,000 distinct CDR3 sequences, about 40% of them singletons. Material for sequencing was peripheral blood or thyroid tissue (not recorded which). These receptors were taken from an adult man with Graves' hyperthyroidism.

In its sample, this clonotype was seen a few times. Here the CDR3 reads CASSQDDRVHYGYTF. Here the CDR3 DNA reads TGTGCCAGCAGCCAAGATGACAGGGTGCACTATGGCTACACCTTC. V usage is TRBV3-1 and J usage is TRBJ1-2; the match to TRBD1 covers 7 bases. The CDR3 is 15 amino acids. Trimming at V came to 0 bases and at J to 3 bases, leaving 4 bases not matched to a gene. Germline values: CDR1 LGHDT, CDR2 YNNKEL (reference sequence).

The count of this clonotype is one. Since a much larger clone is just one base distant, this may be a read error. The rearrangement joins TRBV19 to TRBJ1-5, with unresolved D. Germline CDR1 is LNHDA and CDR2 is SQIVND (reference sequence). The CDR3 length is 15 residues. V dropped 6 bases and J dropped 5 bases, with 17 bases sitting between them. CDR3 DNA sequence: TGTGCCAGTAGAGCGGAAATCGGTGTCGATCAGCCCCAGCATTTT. This sequence encodes CASRAEIGVDQPQHF.

This sequence joins TRBV12-5 and TRBJ1-1; D remains unclear. This CDR3 is 14 amino acids long. With 2 bases removed from V and 3 bases from J, the gap between germline ends came to 10 bases. Germline-derived CDR1 and CDR2 are LGHNT and FRNRAP. The CDR3 loop reads CASGLTPQYTEAFF. The DNA for the CDR3 is TGTGCTAGTGGTTTGACACCACAGTACACTGAAGCTTTCTTT.

This clonotype was counted between two and nine times. The chain recombines TRBV24-1 with TRBJ2-1; D perhaps matches TRBD1 (6 bases). Trimming removed 10 bases from V and 10 bases from J, with 19 bases in between. Germline V lookup: CDR1 KGHDR, CDR2 SFDVKD. The CDR3 has 13 amino acids. As DNA, the CDR3 is TGTGCCACGGACAGTATCAACTCACGGGAGCAGTTCTTC. It yields the protein CATDSINSREQFF.

J is TRBJ1-3 and V is TRBV29-1; possible D gene TRBD1, 6 bases. Germline assignment: CDR1 SQVTM and CDR2 ANQGSEA. V was clipped by 6 bases and J by 9 bases, with 9 bases between them. The CDR3 is 10 residues long. CDR3 region: CSVLDSTIYF. CDR3 nucleotides: TGCAGCGTCCTGGACAGCACCATATATTTT.

Concerning this clonotype: It is unclear where the CDR3 begins or ends on the DNA, so no DNA is shown, and the CDR3 is as TCRdb lists it. The V call is TRBV20-1, the J call TRBJ1-1. CDR1 and CDR2 from the germline V gene are DFQATT and SNEGSKA (reference sequence). Ends included, the CDR3 has 22 residues. The CDR3 sequence is CSAADPKEGQYFGGFGNTEAFF.

J is TRBJ2-7 and V is TRBV12-3 or TRBV12-4; 7 bases are shared with TRBD1. The CDR3 has 15 residues. V was pared by 2 bases and J by 3 bases, with 7 bases of the junction left unmatched. The CDR3 sequence is CASSLRAGGNYEQYF. CDR3 nucleotides: TGTGCCAGCAGTTTAAGGGCAGGGGGTAACTACGAGCAGTACTTC.

This clonotype was recorded many times. CDR3 residues: CASSYPGLGIETQYF. The DNA of the CDR3 is TGTGCCAGCAGTTATCCGGGACTAGGTATCGAGACCCAGTACTTC. The chain links TRBV7-9 to TRBJ2-5; TRBD2 matches 8 bases. Looked up from germline, CDR1 is SEHNR and CDR2 is FQNEAQ (reference sequence). Trimming took 6 bases from V and 5 from J; bases not matched to a gene: 11. There are 15 residues in the CDR3. Looking up the rest from reference TRBV7-9 and TRBJ2-5 gives the full variable domain: DTGVSQNPRHKITKRGQNVTFRCDPISEHNRLYWYRQTLGQGPEFLTYFQNEAQLEKSRLLSDRFSAERPKGSFSTLEIQRTEQGDSAMYLCASSYPGLGIETQYFGPGTRLLVL.

This chain links TRBV29-1 with TRBJ2-7, with 8 bases aligning to TRBD2. The V gene's germline CDR1 is SQVTM and CDR2 ANQGSEA. V shed 6 bases and J 2 bases; nucleotides not matched to a gene: 9. This CDR3 spans 14 amino acids. Written as DNA, the CDR3 is TGCAGCGTAGGGGCCGGGAGGGACGCCTACGAGCAGTACTTC. Protein sequence: CSVGAGRDAYEQYF.

CDR3 nucleotides: TGTGCCAGTGGAGTCTTCGAAGATACGCAGTATTTT. It specifies CASGVFEDTQYF. The chain employs TRBV19 and TRBJ2-3; D not resolved. V was clipped by 8 bases and J by 5 bases, with 11 bases between them. The CDR3 length is 12 residues. The germline V gene has CDR1 LNHDA and CDR2 SQIVND (reference sequence).

The chain joins TRBV28 to TRBJ2-5; D might be TRBD1 (5 bases). This CDR3 region has 14 residues. V shed 1 base and J shed 1 base, with 7 bases lying between them. CDR1 and CDR2 (germline): MDHEN, SYDVKM. The CDR3 spells CASSLYRIQETQYF. In DNA, the CDR3 is TGTGCCAGCAGTTTATACAGGATCCAAGAGACCCAGTACTTC.

The chain has TRBV20-1 and TRBJ2-7, with 7 bases lining up with TRBD1. Germline V gene data show CDR1 as DFQATT and CDR2 as SNEGSKA (reference sequence). The V segment lost 5 bases and the J segment 5 bases; nucleotides outside the gene matches: 9. The CDR3 sequence is 13 residues long. In nucleotides, the CDR3 is TGCAGTGCTCCTGTACAGGGGTACCACGAGCAGTACTTC. Its protein is CSAPVQGYHEQYF.

This chain links TRBV7-8 with TRBJ2-7, with 7 bases fitting TRBD1. The CDR3 totals 15 residues. The ends lost 4 bases at V and 6 bases at J; junction bases unmatched: 12. CDR1 and CDR2 from the germline V gene are SGHVS and FQNEAQ. The CDR3 sequence: CASSSALTGDGEQYF. The CDR3 DNA is TGTGCCAGCAGCTCCGCCCTTACAGGGGACGGCGAGCAGTACTTC.

This clonotype was observed many times. The chain uses TRBV7-8 and TRBJ1-5, with 11 bases fitting TRBD1. Germline CDR1 and CDR2: SGHVS and FQNEAQ. The CDR3 runs 15 residues. The V gene end was trimmed by 5 bases and the J gene end by 6 bases; junction bases not matched to a gene: 6. The CDR3 DNA sequence: TGTGCCAGCAGCCAGGACAGGGGGCCGAGTCAGCCCCAGCATTTT. Residues: CASSQDRGPSQPQHF.

With regard to this clonotype: One end of the junction fails to match germline, which may point to a read error. This chain links TRBV24-1 with TRBJ1-1; maybe TRBD1 (5 bases). Germline V gene sequence: CDR1 KGHDR, CDR2 SFDVKD. The CDR3 extends over 14 amino acids. CDR3 coding DNA: TGTGCCACCAGTGATTGGGGGGAGGACACTGGAGCTTTCTTT. Protein product: CATSDWGEDTGAFF.

Ten or more counts support this clonotype. J is TRBJ2-7 and V is TRBV2, with unresolved D. Between the trimmed V and J ends, which lost 6 bases and 1 base, there was a span of 4 bases. Germline CDR1 reads SNHLY; CDR2 reads FYNNEI. CDR3 length: 11 amino acids. The CDR3 is CASRGSYEQYF. In nucleotides, the CDR3 is TGTGCCAGCAGGGGGTCCTACGAGCAGTACTTC.

This chain links TRBV6-6 with TRBJ1-1; 12 bases fit TRBD1. With V trimmed by 6 bases and J by 5 bases, 10 bases remained unmatched. Germline-derived CDR1 and CDR2 are MNHNY and SVGAGI (reference sequence). The CDR3 is 16 amino acids. CDR3 residues: CASRTGTGGALTEAFF. The CDR3 DNA reads TGTGCCAGCAGAACCGGGACAGGGGGCGCTTTGACTGAAGCTTTCTTT.

In the case of this clonotype: This clone may be a read error of a much larger clone one base away. The rearrangement uses TRBV10-3 and TRBJ1-1; possibly TRBD1 for D (5 bases). The CDR3 has 16 amino acids. Trimming pared 3 bases from V and 0 bases from J, leaving 14 bases between. Germline CDR1 and CDR2: ENHRY and SYGVKD. CDR3 amino acids: CAISEPGTAMNTEAFF. CDR3 coding DNA: TGTGCCATCAGTGAACCCGGGACGGCTATGAACACTGAAGCTTTCTTT.

The CDR3 loop reads CASSLNMGNQPQHF. The CDR3 nucleotides are TGTGCCAGCAGTTTAAATATGGGGAATCAGCCCCAGCATTTT. This rearrangement joins TRBV12-3 or TRBV12-4 to TRBJ1-5, with no clear D. This CDR3 has 14 residues. V was shortened by 2 bases and J by 4 bases, with 9 bases between the two germline ends.

The chain uses TRBV29-1 and TRBJ1-5, with TRBD1 as a possible D gene (5 bases). This CDR3 comprises 14 residues. With 4 bases removed from V and 13 bases from J, the gap between germline ends came to 23 bases. Germline CDR1 and CDR2: SQVTM and ANQGSEA. The CDR3 DNA reads TGCAGCGTTGCCGGACATTCTAGCACAGATACGCAGCATTTT. It specifies CSVAGHSSTDTQHF.

This clonotype appeared many times. The genes are TRBV29-1 and TRBJ1-2; 10 bases agree with TRBD1. Germline V lookup: CDR1 SQVTM, CDR2 ANQGSEA. This CDR3 is 14 amino acids long. After removal of 6 bases from V and 7 bases from J, the junction contained 11 bases not matched to a gene. The CDR3 region has the DNA TGCAGCGTGAAGCCGGGACAGGGGCTGTCTGGCTACACCTTC. It specifies CSVKPGQGLSGYTF.

This clonotype was observed a few times. This chain links TRBV12-3 or TRBV12-4 with TRBJ1-6, with D hard to call. This CDR3 comprises 12 residues. The ends were cut back, 3 bases at V and 9 bases at J, with 6 bases in the middle. For the CDR3, the DNA is TGTGCCAGCAGTTTCCAGTTTTCACCCCTCCACTTT. This codes for CASSFQFSPLHF.

This clonotype was recorded many times. The chain joins TRBV15 to TRBJ2-5; TRBD1 might be the D (6 bases). The CDR3 is made up of 13 amino acids. CDR1 LNHNV and CDR2 YYDKDF come from the germline V gene (reference sequence). V was cut by 5 bases and J by 2 bases, with 9 bases left in between. The CDR3 region is CATSGDIQETQYF. CDR3 DNA sequence: TGTGCCACCAGCGGGGACATACAAGAGACCCAGTACTTC.

V usage is TRBV10-3 and J usage is TRBJ2-5, with a tentative D call TRBD2 (5 bases). The CDR3 has 13 residues. In germline, CDR1 is ENHRY, CDR2 SYGVKD. With 11 bases removed from V and 5 bases from J, the gap between germline ends came to 18 bases. CDR3 loop: CASRSAGGETQYF. As DNA, the CDR3 is TGTGCCTCAAGGTCGGCGGGCGGGGAGACCCAGTACTTC.

At least ten counts were recorded for this clonotype. The rearrangement links TRBV12-3 or TRBV12-4 to TRBJ2-7, with 7 positions matching TRBD2. The CDR3 loop spans 15 amino acids. After removal of 6 bases from V and 1 base from J, the junction contained 9 bases not matched to a gene. CDR3 residues: CASSAGLVASYEQYF. The CDR3 DNA sequence: TGTGCCAGCAGCGCCGGACTAGTGGCATCCTACGAGCAGTACTTC.

The sample holds many counts of this clonotype. The V call is TRBV25-1, the J call TRBJ2-5; 15 bases line up with TRBD2. The CDR3 length is 16 residues. CDR1 is MGHDK and CDR2 is SYGVNS in the germline V gene. V lost 5 bases to trimming and J lost 5 bases; unmatched junction nucleotides: 6. CDR3 in amino acids: CASSYLGLAGGETQYF. The CDR3, as DNA: TGTGCCAGCAGTTATCTCGGACTAGCGGGGGGGGAGACCCAGTACTTC.

The J gene is TRBJ1-4, the V gene TRBV7-2; TRBD1 is a possible D gene (5 bases). The length of the CDR3 is 14 residues. From germline, CDR1 is SGHTA and CDR2 FQGNSA. The V and J ends lost 1 base and 10 bases respectively, with 13 bases between them. CDR3 in amino acids: CASSLEVGTVKLFF. CDR3 nucleotide sequence: TGTGCCAGCAGCTTAGAGGTTGGGACGGTAAAACTGTTTTTT.

V gene TRBV5-1 combines with J gene TRBJ2-2; 13 positions match TRBD2. The CDR3 sequence is 16 residues long. Germline V gene lookup returns CDR1 SGHRS and CDR2 YFSETQ. J gave up 11 bases and V 1 base, and 8 bases lay outside the gene matches. The CDR3 sequence: CASSLRLAGGSDELFF. The CDR3 region has the DNA TGCGCCAGCAGCTTGCGACTAGCGGGAGGCTCCGATGAGCTGTTTTTT.

This clonotype appeared many times. The rearrangement joins TRBV20-1 to TRBJ2-5; D gene ambiguous. Germline lookup yields CDR1 DFQATT and CDR2 SNEGSKA (reference sequence). V lost 0 bases to trimming and J lost 1 base, with 27 bases between them. This CDR3 has 20 residues. The CDR3 protein is CSAREPTKFPGYRPQETQYF. The DNA for the CDR3 is TGCAGTGCTAGAGAGCCTACCAAGTTTCCTGGGTATCGTCCCCAAGAGACCCAGTACTTC.

In regard to this clonotype: The germline gene is not matched at one end of the junction; a read error may be the cause. The chain links TRBV7-9 to TRBJ1-4; D is unresolved. Germline values: CDR1 SEHNR, CDR2 FQNEAQ (reference sequence). CDR3 size: 12 residues. The DNA for the CDR3 is TGTGCCAGCAGGGCTCAAAATGGAAAACTGTTTTTT. Residues: CASRAQNGKLFF.